This T cell receptor (beta chain) was captured by sequencing in a study of T cells expressing NK-cell markers. Study background: Seropositivity for HCMV was found in most of the eight sequenced donors, with one seronegative.

As the method of synthesis, 5'RACE template switching with UMIs yielded TCR beta cDNA. TCRdb reprocessed the 5' RACE reads and stores each CDR3 protein as one record, lacking DNA. The sample table includes 150,000 to 200,000 distinct CDR3 sequences. The V gene's germline CDR1 is SGHRS and CDR2 YFSETQ. The CDR3 contains 14 residues. Source material: blood T cells: a sorted CD56 or NKG2C T cell subset, CD4+ or CD8+ T cells, or bulk PBMC T cells (not recorded which). This clonotype was sampled from a woman between 18 and 70 years old in good health. V usage is TRBV5-1 and J usage is TRBJ1-2; TCRdb's D call of TRBD1 is untestable without DNA. CDR3: CASSTGQLRDGYTF. The full variable domain, its missing parts supplied by reference TRBV5-1 and TRBJ1-2, is KAGVTQTPRYLIKTRGQQVTLSCSPISGHRSVSWYQQTPGQGLQFLFEYFSETQRNKGNFPGRFSGRQFSNSRSEMNVSTLELGDSALYLCASSTGQLRDGYTFGSGTRLTVV.